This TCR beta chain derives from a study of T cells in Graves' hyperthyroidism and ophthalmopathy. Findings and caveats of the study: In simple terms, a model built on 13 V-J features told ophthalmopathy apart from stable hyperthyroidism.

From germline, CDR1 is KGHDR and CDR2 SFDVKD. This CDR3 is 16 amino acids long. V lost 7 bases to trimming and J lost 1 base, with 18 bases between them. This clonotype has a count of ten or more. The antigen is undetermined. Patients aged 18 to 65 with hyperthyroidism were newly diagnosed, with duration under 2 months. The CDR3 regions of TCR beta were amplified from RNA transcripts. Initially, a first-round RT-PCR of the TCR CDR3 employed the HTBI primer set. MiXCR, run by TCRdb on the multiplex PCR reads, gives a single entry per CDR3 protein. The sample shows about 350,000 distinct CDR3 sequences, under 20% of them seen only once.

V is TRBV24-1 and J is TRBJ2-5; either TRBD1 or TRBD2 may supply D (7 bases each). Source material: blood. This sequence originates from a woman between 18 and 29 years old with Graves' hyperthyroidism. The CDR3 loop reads CATSGTWEGAQETQYF. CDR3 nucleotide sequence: TGTGCCACCAGCGGGACTTGGGAGGGGGCCCAAGAGACCCAGTACTTC.